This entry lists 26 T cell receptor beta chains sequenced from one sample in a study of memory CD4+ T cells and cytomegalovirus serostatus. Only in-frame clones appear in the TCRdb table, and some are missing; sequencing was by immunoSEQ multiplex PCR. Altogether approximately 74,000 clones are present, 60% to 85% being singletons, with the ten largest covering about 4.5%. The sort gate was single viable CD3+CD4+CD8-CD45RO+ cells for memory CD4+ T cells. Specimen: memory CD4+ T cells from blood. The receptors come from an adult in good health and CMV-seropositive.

As DNA, the CDR3 is TGTGCCAGCAGGGGAGGAGGGGCTAATGAAAAACTGTTTTTT. It codes for CASRGGGANEKLFF. The rearrangement links TRBV28 to TRBJ1-4, with D possibly TRBD1 on 5 matching bases. V lost 6 bases and J 3 bases, leaving 11 bases between the germline ends. This CDR3 contains 14 residues. Germline V gene data show CDR1 as MDHEN and CDR2 as SYDVKM. The full variable domain, with the rest looked up from reference TRBV28 and TRBJ1-4, is DVKVTQSSRYLVKRTGEKVFLECVQDMDHENMFWYRQDPGLGLRLIYFSYDVKMKEKGDIPEGYSVSREKKERFSLILESASTNQTSMYLCASRGGGANEKLFFGSGTQLSVL.

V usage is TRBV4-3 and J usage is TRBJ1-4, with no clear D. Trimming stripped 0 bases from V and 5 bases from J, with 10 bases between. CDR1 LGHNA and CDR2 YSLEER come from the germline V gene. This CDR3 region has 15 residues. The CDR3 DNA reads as TGCGCCAGCAGCCAAGATAGGGCTCAGAATGAAAAACTGTTTTTT. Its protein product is CASSQDRAQNEKLFF.

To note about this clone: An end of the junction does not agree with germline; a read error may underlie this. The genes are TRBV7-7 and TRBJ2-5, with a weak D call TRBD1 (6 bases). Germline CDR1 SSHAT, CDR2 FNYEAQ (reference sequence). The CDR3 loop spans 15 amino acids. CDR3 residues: CASSLGPTGQETQYF. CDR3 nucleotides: TGTGCTAGCAGCTTAGGTCCGACAGGACAAGAGACCCAGTACTTC.

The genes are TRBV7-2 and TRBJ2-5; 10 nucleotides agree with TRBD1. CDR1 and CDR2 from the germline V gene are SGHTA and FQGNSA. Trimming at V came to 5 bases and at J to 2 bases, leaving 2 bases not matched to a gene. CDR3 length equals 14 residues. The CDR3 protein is CASSRGQGQETQYF. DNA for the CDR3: TGTGCCAGCAGCCGGGGACAGGGGCAAGAGACCCAGTACTTC.

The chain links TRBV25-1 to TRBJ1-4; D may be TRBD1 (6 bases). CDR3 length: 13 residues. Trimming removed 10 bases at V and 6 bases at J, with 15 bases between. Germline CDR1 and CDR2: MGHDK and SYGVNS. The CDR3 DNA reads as TGTGCCACCCGCGGGGGCGCGGATGAAAAACTGTTTTTT. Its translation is CATRGGADEKLFF.

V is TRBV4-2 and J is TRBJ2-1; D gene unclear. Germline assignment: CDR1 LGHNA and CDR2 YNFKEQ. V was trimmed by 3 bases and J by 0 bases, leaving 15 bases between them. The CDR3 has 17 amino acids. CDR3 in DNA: TGTGCCAGCAGCCAGGACGACTCCGGCAGCTCCTACAATGAGCAGTTCTTC. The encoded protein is CASSQDDSGSSYNEQFF.

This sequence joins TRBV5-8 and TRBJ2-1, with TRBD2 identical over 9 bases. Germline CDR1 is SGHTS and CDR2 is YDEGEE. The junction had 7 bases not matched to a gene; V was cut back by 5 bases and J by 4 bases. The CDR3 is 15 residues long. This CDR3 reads CASSLSGRIYNEQFF. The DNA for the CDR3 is TGTGCCAGCAGTCTTAGCGGGAGAATTTACAATGAGCAGTTCTTC.

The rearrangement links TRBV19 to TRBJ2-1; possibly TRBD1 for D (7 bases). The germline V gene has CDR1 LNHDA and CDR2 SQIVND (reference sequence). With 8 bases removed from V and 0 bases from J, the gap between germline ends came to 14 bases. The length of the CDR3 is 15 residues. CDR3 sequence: CASQGGLSSYNEQFF. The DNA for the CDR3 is TGTGCCAGTCAGGGGGGCTTAAGCTCCTACAATGAGCAGTTCTTC. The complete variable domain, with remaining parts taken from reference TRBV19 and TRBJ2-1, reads DGGITQSPKYLFRKEGQNVTLSCEQNLNHDAMYWYRQDPGQGLRLIYYSQIVNDFQKGDIAEGYSVSREKKESFPLTVTSAQKNPTAFYLCASQGGLSSYNEQFFGPGTRLTVL.

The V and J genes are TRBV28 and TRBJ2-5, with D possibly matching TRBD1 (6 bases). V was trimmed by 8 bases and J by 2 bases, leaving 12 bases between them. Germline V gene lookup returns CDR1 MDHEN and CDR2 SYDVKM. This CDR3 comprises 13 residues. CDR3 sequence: CASRKQGQETQYF. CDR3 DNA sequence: TGTGCCAGCCGCAAGCAGGGGCAAGAGACCCAGTACTTC. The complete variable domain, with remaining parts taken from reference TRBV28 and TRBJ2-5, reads DVKVTQSSRYLVKRTGEKVFLECVQDMDHENMFWYRQDPGLGLRLIYFSYDVKMKEKGDIPEGYSVSREKKERFSLILESASTNQTSMYLCASRKQGQETQYFGPGTRLLVL.

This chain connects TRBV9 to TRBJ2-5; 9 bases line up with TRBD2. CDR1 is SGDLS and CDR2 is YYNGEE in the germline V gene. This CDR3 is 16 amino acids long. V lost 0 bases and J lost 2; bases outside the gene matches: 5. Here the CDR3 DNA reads TGTGCCAGCAGCGTAGGACTAGCGGCCGTACAAGAGACCCAGTACTTC. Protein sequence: CASSVGLAAVQETQYF.

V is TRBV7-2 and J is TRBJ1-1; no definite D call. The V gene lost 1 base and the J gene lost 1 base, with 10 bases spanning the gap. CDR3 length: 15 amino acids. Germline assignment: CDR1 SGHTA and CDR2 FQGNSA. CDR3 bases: TGTGCCAGCAGCTTAGAAGCAATACCGAACACTGAAGCTTTCTTT. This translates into CASSLEAIPNTEAFF.

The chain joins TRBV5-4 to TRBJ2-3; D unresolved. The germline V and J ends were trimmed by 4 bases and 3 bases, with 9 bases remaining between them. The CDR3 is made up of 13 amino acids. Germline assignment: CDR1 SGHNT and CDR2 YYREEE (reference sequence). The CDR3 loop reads CASSERGTDTQYF. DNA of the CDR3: TGTGCCAGCAGCGAACGAGGAACAGATACGCAGTATTTT.

The CDR3 sequence is CASTNRGIGEKLFF. The CDR3 nucleotides read TGTGCCAGTACCAATAGGGGGATCGGCGAAAAACTGTTTTTT. The rearrangement uses TRBV19 and TRBJ1-4; a weak D match, TRBD1 (6 bases). The CDR3 runs 14 residues. Germline lookup yields CDR1 LNHDA and CDR2 SQIVND (reference sequence). V was pared by 7 bases and J by 8 bases, with 17 bases between.

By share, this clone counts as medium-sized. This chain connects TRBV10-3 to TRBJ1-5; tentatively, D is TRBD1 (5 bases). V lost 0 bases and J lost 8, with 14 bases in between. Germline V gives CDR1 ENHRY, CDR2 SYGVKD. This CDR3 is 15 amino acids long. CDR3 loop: CAISESRAGEEPQHF. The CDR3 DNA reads TGTGCCATCAGTGAGTCCAGGGCAGGTGAGGAGCCCCAGCATTTT.

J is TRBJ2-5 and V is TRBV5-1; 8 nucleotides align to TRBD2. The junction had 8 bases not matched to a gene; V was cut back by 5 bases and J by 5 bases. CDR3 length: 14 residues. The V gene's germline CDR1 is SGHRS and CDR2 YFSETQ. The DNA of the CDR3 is TGCGCCAGCAGTAGCGGGACGACTCGGGAGACCCAGTACTTC. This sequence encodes CASSSGTTRETQYF.

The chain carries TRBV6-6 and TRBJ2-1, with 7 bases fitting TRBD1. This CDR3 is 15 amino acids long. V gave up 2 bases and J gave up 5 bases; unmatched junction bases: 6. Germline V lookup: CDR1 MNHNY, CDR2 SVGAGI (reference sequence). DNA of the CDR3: TGTGCCAGCAGTTACCCGTCGGGGACAGACAATGAGCAGTTCTTC. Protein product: CASSYPSGTDNEQFF.

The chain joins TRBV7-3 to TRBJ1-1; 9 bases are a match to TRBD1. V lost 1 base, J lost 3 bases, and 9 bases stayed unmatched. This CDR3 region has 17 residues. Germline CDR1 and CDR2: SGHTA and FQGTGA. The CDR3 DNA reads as TGTGCCAGCAGCTTAAGCGGGCTCGGGACAGGGCACACTGAAGCTTTCTTT. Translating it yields CASSLSGLGTGHTEAFF. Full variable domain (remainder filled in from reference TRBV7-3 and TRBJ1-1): GAGVSQTPSNKVTEKGKYVELRCDPISGHTALYWYRQSLGQGPEFLIYFQGTGAADDSGLPNDRFFAVRPEGSVSTLKIQRTERGDSAVYLCASSLSGLGTGHTEAFFGQGTRLTVV.

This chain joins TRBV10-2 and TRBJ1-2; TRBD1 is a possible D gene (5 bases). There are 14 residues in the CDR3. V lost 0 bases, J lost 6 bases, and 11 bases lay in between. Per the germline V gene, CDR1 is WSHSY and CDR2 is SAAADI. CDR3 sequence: CASSESEGRNGYTF. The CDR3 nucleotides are TGCGCCAGCAGTGAGTCTGAGGGGCGGAATGGCTACACCTTC.

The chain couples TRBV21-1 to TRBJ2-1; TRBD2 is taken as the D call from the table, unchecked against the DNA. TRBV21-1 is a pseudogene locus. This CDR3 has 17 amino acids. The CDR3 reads CASTNLAGGPGDNEQFF. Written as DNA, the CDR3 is TGTGCCAGCACGAACCTAGCGGGAGGGCCAGGGGACAATGAGCAGTTCTTC.

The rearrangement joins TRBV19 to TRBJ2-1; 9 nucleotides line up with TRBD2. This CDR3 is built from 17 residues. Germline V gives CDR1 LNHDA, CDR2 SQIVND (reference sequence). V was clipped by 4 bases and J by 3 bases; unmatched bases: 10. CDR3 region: CASSTTLAGLLYNEQFF. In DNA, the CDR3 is TGTGCCAGTAGTACGACACTAGCGGGTCTTCTCTACAATGAGCAGTTCTTC.

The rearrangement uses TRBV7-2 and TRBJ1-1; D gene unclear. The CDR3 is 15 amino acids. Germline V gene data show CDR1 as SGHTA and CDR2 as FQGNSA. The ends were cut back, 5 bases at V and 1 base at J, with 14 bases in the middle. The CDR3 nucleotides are TGTGCCAGCAGCCCGGACCCAAATCCGAACACTGAAGCTTTCTTT. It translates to CASSPDPNPNTEAFF.

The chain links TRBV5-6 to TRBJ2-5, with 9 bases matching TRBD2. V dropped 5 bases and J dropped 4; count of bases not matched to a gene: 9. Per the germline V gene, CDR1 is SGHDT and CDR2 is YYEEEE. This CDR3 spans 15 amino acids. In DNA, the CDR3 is TGTGCCAGCAGGCGCGCGGGAGGGCCACGAGAGACCCAGTACTTC. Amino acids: CASRRAGGPRETQYF.

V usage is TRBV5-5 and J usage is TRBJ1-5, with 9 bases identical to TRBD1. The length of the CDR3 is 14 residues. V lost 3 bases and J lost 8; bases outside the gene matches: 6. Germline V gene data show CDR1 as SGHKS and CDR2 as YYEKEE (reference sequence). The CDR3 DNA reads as TGTGCCAGCAGCTGGGGACAGGGAGAAGAGCCCCAGCATTTT. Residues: CASSWGQGEEPQHF.

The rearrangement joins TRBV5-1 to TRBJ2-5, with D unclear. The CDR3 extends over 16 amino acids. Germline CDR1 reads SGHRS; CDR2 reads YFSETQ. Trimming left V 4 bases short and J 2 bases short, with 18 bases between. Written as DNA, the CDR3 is TGCGCCAGCAGCCTAAGACTCCCAAAGTCGCAAGAGACCCAGTACTTC. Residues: CASSLRLPKSQETQYF. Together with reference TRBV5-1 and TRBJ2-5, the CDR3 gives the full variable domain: KAGVTQTPRYLIKTRGQQVTLSCSPISGHRSVSWYQQTPGQGLQFLFEYFSETQRNKGNFPGRFSGRQFSNSRSEMNVSTLELGDSALYLCASSLRLPKSQETQYFGPGTRLLVL.

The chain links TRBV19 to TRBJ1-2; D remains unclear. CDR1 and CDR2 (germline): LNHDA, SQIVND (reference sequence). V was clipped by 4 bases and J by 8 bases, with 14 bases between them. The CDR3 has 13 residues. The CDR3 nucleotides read TGTGCCAGTAGTACCGGGTCTAACTGGGGCTACACCTTC. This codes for CASSTGSNWGYTF.

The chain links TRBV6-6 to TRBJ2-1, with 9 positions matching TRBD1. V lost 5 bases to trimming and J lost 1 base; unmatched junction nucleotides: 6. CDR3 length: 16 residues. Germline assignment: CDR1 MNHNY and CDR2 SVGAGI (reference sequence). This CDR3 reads CASSTGQGRSYNEQFF. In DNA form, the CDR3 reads TGTGCCAGCAGTACGGGACAGGGCAGGTCCTACAATGAGCAGTTCTTC.